Below, 10 T cell receptor beta chains from the same sample are listed, as sequenced in a study of identical twins. MiXCR was run by TCRdb on the 5' RACE reads, yielding one entry per CDR3 protein. Of under 900,000 distinct CDR3 sequences listed, 15% to 20% are singletons. The data were also submitted as part of a second study, on T cells expressing NK-cell markers.

The specimen sequenced was PBMCs. These receptor sequences come from a woman between 18 and 29 years old in good health.

The V and J genes are TRBV5-1 and TRBJ2-1; D possibly uses TRBD1 or TRBD2 (5 bases each). Germline V gene lookup returns CDR1 SGHRS and CDR2 YFSETQ. The CDR3 extends over 15 amino acids. Trimming removed 0 bases from V and 4 bases from J, with 11 bases in between. Here the CDR3 DNA reads TGCGCCAGCAGCTTGGAAGACAGAGGGTACAATGAGCAGTTCTTC. Translation gives CASSLEDRGYNEQFF. The variable domain in full, with the rest retrieved from reference TRBV5-1 and TRBJ2-1, is KAGVTQTPRYLIKTRGQQVTLSCSPISGHRSVSWYQQTPGQGLQFLFEYFSETQRNKGNFPGRFSGRQFSNSRSEMNVSTLELGDSALYLCASSLEDRGYNEQFFGPGTRLTVL.

This clonotype has more than one count but fewer than ten. The chain recombines TRBV7-8 with TRBJ1-1; D is unresolved. Looked up from germline, CDR1 is SGHVS and CDR2 is FQNEAQ. V was cut by 9 bases and J by 5 bases, with 13 bases left in between. CDR3 length equals 12 residues. For the CDR3, the DNA is TGTGCCAGTTGGTCTTTTCCTACTGAAGCTTTCTTT. Its translation: CASWSFPTEAFF.

The V gene is TRBV18, the J gene TRBJ2-7; 8 bases align to TRBD1. The trim removed 4 bases at V and 5 bases at J, leaving 13 bases unmatched. CDR3 length equals 16 residues. Germline assignment: CDR1 KGHSH and CDR2 LQKENI. As DNA, the CDR3 is TGTGCCAGCTCACAGTATATAGGACAGGGTAGCGACGAGCAGTACTTC. Translation gives CASSQYIGQGSDEQYF.

This clonotype was counted only a few times. The chain has TRBV12-3 or TRBV12-4 and TRBJ2-1, with 10 bases matching TRBD2. This CDR3 has 14 amino acids. Trimming at V came to 3 bases and at J to 12 bases, leaving 8 bases not matched to a gene. CDR3 sequence (DNA): TGTGCCAGCAGTTTCGAGCTAGCGGGGGTCACGCAGTTCTTC. Its translation is CASSFELAGVTQFF.

Remarks on this clonotype: Mismatch with germline at one junction end may stem from a read error. This rearrangement joins TRBV4-2 to TRBJ2-7, with 8 bases fitting TRBD1. This CDR3 region has 17 residues. Germline values: CDR1 LGHNA, CDR2 YNFKEQ. CDR3 in DNA: TGTGGCAGCAGCCAAGATCTGGGGACAGGACGGGTCTACGAGCAGTACTTC. The encoded protein is CGSSQDLGTGRVYEQYF.

The chain carries TRBV6-5 and TRBJ2-1, with 12 bases lining up with TRBD2. The CDR3 consists of 18 residues. V lost 0 bases, J lost 5 bases, and 8 bases stayed unmatched. CDR1 and CDR2 (germline): MNHEY, SVGAGI. The CDR3: CASSYSFTSGRKNNEQFF. In DNA, the CDR3 is TGTGCCAGCAGTTACTCGTTTACTAGCGGGAGGAAAAACAATGAGCAGTTCTTC.

This clonotype was counted a few times. The chain couples TRBV5-1 to TRBJ2-3, with no clear D. This CDR3 spans 13 amino acids. Per the germline V gene, CDR1 is SGHRS and CDR2 is YFSETQ. The V end lost 0 bases, the J end lost 3 bases, and 5 bases lay between the germline ends. This CDR3 reads CASSLDQTDTQYF. DNA for the CDR3: TGCGCCAGCAGCTTGGATCAGACAGATACGCAGTATTTT.

The V and J genes are TRBV18 and TRBJ2-3; 7 bases line up with TRBD2. Trimming took 4 bases from V and 0 from J; bases not matched to a gene: 4. The CDR3 contains 15 residues. CDR1 KGHSH and CDR2 LQKENI come from the germline V gene. CDR3 amino acids: CASSQPGLSTDTQYF. The CDR3 coding sequence is TGTGCCAGCTCACAACCGGGACTAAGCACAGATACGCAGTATTTT.

This clonotype was observed a handful of times. The rearrangement uses TRBV6-1 and TRBJ2-7; D perhaps matches TRBD1 (6 bases). The CDR3 has 14 residues. With 10 bases removed from V and 2 bases from J, the gap between germline ends came to 18 bases. CDR1 is MNHNS and CDR2 is SASEGT in the germline V gene. Here the CDR3 reads CATDMIQGTYEQYF. For the CDR3, the DNA is TGTGCCACCGATATGATACAGGGAACCTACGAGCAGTACTTC.

This clonotype was seen only a few times. The rearrangement uses TRBV20-1 and TRBJ1-3; D ambiguous. This CDR3 contains 13 residues. CDR1 is DFQATT and CDR2 is SNEGSKA in the germline V gene (reference sequence). Trimming stripped 0 bases from V and 7 bases from J, with 10 bases between. CDR3 amino acids: CSAREGPRNTIYF. CDR3 nucleotides: TGCAGTGCTAGAGAGGGCCCGAGGAACACCATATATTTT.